A selection of T cell receptor beta chains follows, all from one sample in a study of blood T cells in healthy people across ages. TCRdb used MiXCR to reprocess the 5' RACE reads, holding one entry per CDR3 protein. The data hold over 1,500,000 distinct CDR3 sequences, with roughly two fifths observed a single time. Sequencing was done on a sample of blood. The receptors come from a human donor in good health. The CDR3 runs from the conserved cysteine through the conserved F or W. D genes are given only for firm matches. A clone size is listed for some rows: how often the clone was seen (once, few, many), or a class if it is expanded.

j_gene: TRBJ1-6
abundance: .
d_gene: .
v_gene: TRBV5-6
CDR3nt: TGTGCCAGCAGCCCTAATACAGGCAATTCACCCCTCCACTTT
CDR3aa: CASSPNTGNSPLHF

j_gene: TRBJ2-7
abundance: .
d_gene: .
v_gene: TRBV20-1
CDR3nt: TGCAGTGCAGCCTGGGGCAGGGCCTACGAGCAGTACTTC
CDR3aa: CSAAWGRAYEQYF

j_gene: TRBJ1-1
abundance: .
d_gene: .
v_gene: TRBV20-1
CDR3nt: TGCAGTGCTAAAGAAGACAGATACACTGAAGCTTTCTTT
CDR3aa: CSAKEDRYTEAFF

j_gene: TRBJ2-6
abundance: .
d_gene: .
v_gene: TRBV6-5
CDR3nt: TGTGCCAGCAGTATACACTCCGGGACGGAGTCCTCTGGGGCCAACGTCCTGACTTTC
CDR3aa: CASSIHSGTESSGANVLTF

j_gene: TRBJ1-1
abundance: .
d_gene: .
v_gene: TRBV12-3/TRBV12-4
CDR3nt: TGTGCCAGCAGTGATTACAGGTCTACCACTGAAGCTTTCTTT
CDR3aa: CASSDYRSTTEAFF

j_gene: TRBJ2-6
abundance: few
d_gene: TRBD2
v_gene: TRBV5-1
CDR3nt: TGCGCCAGCAGCCCGGACGGGGGGGCAACCGGGGCCAACGTCCTGACTTTC
CDR3aa: CASSPDGGATGANVLTF

j_gene: TRBJ2-2
abundance: .
d_gene: .
v_gene: TRBV29-1
CDR3nt: TGCAGCGTTGTCCAGGGTGGCACCGGGGAGCTGTTTTTT
CDR3aa: CSVVQGGTGELFF

j_gene: TRBJ1-1
abundance: few
d_gene: .
v_gene: TRBV29-1
CDR3nt: TGCAGCGTTGAAGGGAGGGTAAGAGTGTCTGGAGCTTTCTTT
CDR3aa: CSVEGRVRVSGAFF

j_gene: TRBJ2-3
abundance: few
d_gene: .
v_gene: TRBV27
CDR3nt: TGTGCCAGCAGTTTTAAGGGGAGGAGGGGAGATACGCAGTATTTT
CDR3aa: CASSFKGRRGDTQYF

j_gene: TRBJ1-2
abundance: few
d_gene: TRBD1
v_gene: TRBV9
CDR3nt: TGTGCCAGCAGAACAGGGGGCGCGCCCTATGGCTACACCTTC
CDR3aa: CASRTGGAPYGYTF

j_gene: TRBJ1-2
abundance: few
d_gene: .
v_gene: TRBV9
CDR3nt: TGTGCCAGCAGCCTCCGGACAGATCCTAACTATGGCTACACCTTC
CDR3aa: CASSLRTDPNYGYTF

j_gene: TRBJ2-5
abundance: .
d_gene: TRBD1
v_gene: TRBV29-1
CDR3nt: TGCAGCGTTGGGGGTCGACAGGGGCCAGAGACCCAGTACTTC
CDR3aa: CSVGGRQGPETQYF

j_gene: TRBJ2-5
abundance: .
d_gene: TRBD1
v_gene: TRBV6-2/TRBV6-3
CDR3nt: TGTGCCAGCACCAGAGGACAGGGGATTTCAGAGACCCAGTACTTC
CDR3aa: CASTRGQGISETQYF

j_gene: TRBJ1-2
abundance: .
d_gene: .
v_gene: TRBV27
CDR3nt: TGTGCCAGCAGCCCATCAGCCCAACGCGGCTACACCTTC
CDR3aa: CASSPSAQRGYTF

j_gene: TRBJ1-5
abundance: .
d_gene: TRBD1
v_gene: TRBV7-2
CDR3nt: TGTGCCAGCAGCTTCCTCGGGACAGGGGGCCCTAGCAATCAGCCCCAGCATTTT
CDR3aa: CASSFLGTGGPSNQPQHF

j_gene: TRBJ2-1
abundance: .
d_gene: .
v_gene: TRBV20-1
CDR3nt: TGCAGTGCTAGAGTCGCACCGGGACCCAATGAGCAGTTCTTC
CDR3aa: CSARVAPGPNEQFF

j_gene: TRBJ2-7
abundance: .
d_gene: TRBD2
v_gene: TRBV6-2/TRBV6-3
CDR3nt: TGTGCCAGCAGTTACATGGGACTACCGTTCTCCTACGAGCAGTACTTC
CDR3aa: CASSYMGLPFSYEQYF

j_gene: TRBJ2-3
abundance: .
d_gene: TRBD2
v_gene: TRBV20-1
CDR3nt: TGCAGTGCTAGGAACGCAGCGGGGGGGCGGGGAACAGATACGCAGTATTTT
CDR3aa: CSARNAAGGRGTDTQYF

j_gene: TRBJ2-7
abundance: .
d_gene: .
v_gene: TRBV7-8
CDR3nt: TGTGCCAGCAGCTTAGGGGGGCTAGTCGCCTACGAGCAGTACTTC
CDR3aa: CASSLGGLVAYEQYF

j_gene: TRBJ2-3
abundance: few
d_gene: .
v_gene: TRBV20-1
CDR3nt: TGCAGTGCAAAGACTAGCACAGATACGCAGTATTTT
CDR3aa: CSAKTSTDTQYF

j_gene: TRBJ2-7
abundance: few
d_gene: TRBD2
v_gene: TRBV7-2
CDR3nt: TGTGCCAGCAGCCCCTCGAGCGGGGGACCTACCTACGAGCAGTACTTC
CDR3aa: CASSPSSGGPTYEQYF

j_gene: TRBJ1-5
abundance: .
d_gene: .
v_gene: TRBV12-5
CDR3nt: TGTGCTAGTGGTTTGGTTCCTTTCGCGCGGGTGGTGGTTCAGCCCCAGCATTTT
CDR3aa: CASGLVPFARVVVQPQHF

j_gene: TRBJ2-1
abundance: .
d_gene: .
v_gene: TRBV12-3/TRBV12-4
CDR3nt: TGTGCCAGCACGGGTGGTTGGAATGAGCAGTTCTTC
CDR3aa: CASTGGWNEQFF

j_gene: TRBJ2-1
abundance: .
d_gene: TRBD1
v_gene: TRBV7-2
CDR3nt: TGTGCCAGCAGCTTAGGGGCAGGGGGCCCCCATGAGCAGTTCTTC
CDR3aa: CASSLGAGGPHEQFF

j_gene: TRBJ2-4
abundance: .
d_gene: .
v_gene: TRBV7-3
CDR3nt: TGTGCCAGCAGCCGCCGGACACCAGACACGGGAAGCAAAAACATTCAGTACTTC
CDR3aa: CASSRRTPDTGSKNIQYF

j_gene: TRBJ2-7
abundance: few
d_gene: .
v_gene: TRBV6-5
CDR3nt: TGTGCCAGCAGTTACTCGGGCGAGGGGCTGACCGAGCAGTACTTC
CDR3aa: CASSYSGEGLTEQYF

j_gene: TRBJ2-5
abundance: few
d_gene: .
v_gene: TRBV7-9
CDR3nt: TGTGCCAGCAGCTTAGAGTGGGGGCAGTACTTC
CDR3aa: CASSLEWGQYF

j_gene: TRBJ2-4
abundance: many
d_gene: TRBD2
v_gene: TRBV4-3
CDR3nt: TGCGCCAGCAGCCAAGAGACGGGGGGGGCCAAAAACATTCAGTACTTC
CDR3aa: CASSQETGGAKNIQYF

j_gene: TRBJ2-7
abundance: .
d_gene: .
v_gene: TRBV7-2
CDR3nt: TGTGCCAGCAGTCACATCGGTTGGGACGGAACCTACGAGCAGTACTTC
CDR3aa: CASSHIGWDGTYEQYF

j_gene: TRBJ2-7
abundance: .
d_gene: TRBD1
v_gene: TRBV20-1
CDR3nt: TGCAGCGCTAGCCGGGACAGGGAGGACGAGCAGTACTTC
CDR3aa: CSASRDREDEQYF

j_gene: TRBJ2-7
abundance: few
d_gene: TRBD1
v_gene: TRBV5-1
CDR3nt: TGCGCCAGCCACCGGGACAGGGACCACGAGCAGTACTTC
CDR3aa: CASHRDRDHEQYF

j_gene: TRBJ1-2
abundance: .
d_gene: .
v_gene: TRBV29-1
CDR3nt: TGTAGCGTTGATGGGGGCCTTATGGGATGGTCCCATGGCTACACCTTC
CDR3aa: CSVDGGLMGWSHGYTF

j_gene: TRBJ2-3
abundance: many
d_gene: TRBD2
v_gene: TRBV20-1
CDR3nt: TGCAGTGCTAGGGGGGGGTACCGGGGTACGCAGTATTTT
CDR3aa: CSARGGYRGTQYF

j_gene: TRBJ2-2
abundance: once
d_gene: .
v_gene: TRBV6-2/TRBV6-3
CDR3nt: TGTGCCAGCAGTGACTCCCTTGGGGCCGGGGAGCTGTTTTTT
CDR3aa: CASSDSLGAGELFF

j_gene: TRBJ2-1
abundance: once
d_gene: TRBD2
v_gene: TRBV7-3
CDR3nt: TGTGCCAGCAGCTCCCTCGGCGGGAGAGTCATGCATGAGCAGTTCTTC
CDR3aa: CASSSLGGRVMHEQFF

j_gene: TRBJ1-5
abundance: few
d_gene: .
v_gene: TRBV6-6
CDR3nt: TGTGCCAGCAGACGCACCTCAGTGGGGGGGTGGCAGCCCCAGCATTTT
CDR3aa: CASRRTSVGGWQPQHF

j_gene: TRBJ1-4
abundance: few
d_gene: .
v_gene: TRBV6-1
CDR3nt: TGTGCCAGCAGCGGTGGGATTGCAACTAATGAAAAACCGTTTTTT
CDR3aa: CASSGGIATNEKPFF

j_gene: TRBJ1-5
abundance: .
d_gene: TRBD1
v_gene: TRBV12-3/TRBV12-4
CDR3nt: TGTGCCAGCAGTTCGTGGACAGGGGGCGCAGGCAATCAGCCCCAGCATTTT
CDR3aa: CASSSWTGGAGNQPQHF

j_gene: TRBJ2-3
abundance: .
d_gene: TRBD2
v_gene: TRBV4-1
CDR3nt: TGCGCCAGCAGCCACCCGGGGGGTTTGGTAGCCTACGAGCAGTATTTT
CDR3aa: CASSHPGGLVAYEQYF

j_gene: TRBJ1-1
abundance: .
d_gene: .
v_gene: TRBV4-1
CDR3nt: TGCGCCAGCAGCCAAGGTGGCTTTGTGCAGAACACTGAAGCTTTCTTT
CDR3aa: CASSQGGFVQNTEAFF

j_gene: TRBJ1-4
abundance: few
d_gene: .
v_gene: TRBV6-2/TRBV6-3
CDR3nt: TGTGCCAGCAGGGACGGGCCTTCGGTGGATGAAAAACTGTTTTTT
CDR3aa: CASRDGPSVDEKLFF

j_gene: TRBJ1-5
abundance: .
d_gene: .
v_gene: TRBV4-2
CDR3nt: TGTGCCAGCAGCCAAGAGGGGGCAGGACAGCCCCAGCATTTT
CDR3aa: CASSQEGAGQPQHF

j_gene: TRBJ1-1
abundance: .
d_gene: TRBD1
v_gene: TRBV11-2
CDR3nt: TGTGCCAGCAGACAACTAGACAGGGATAGGGCTGAAGTTTTCTTT
CDR3aa: CASRQLDRDRAEVFF

j_gene: TRBJ2-5
abundance: .
d_gene: TRBD1
v_gene: TRBV20-1
CDR3nt: TGCAGTGCTAGACAGGGGGCAGGTTACAGGGAGACCCAGTACTTC
CDR3aa: CSARQGAGYRETQYF

j_gene: TRBJ1-5
abundance: few
d_gene: .
v_gene: TRBV12-3/TRBV12-4
CDR3nt: TGTGCCAGCAGTTTAGGGATTTCGGGCAATCAGCCCCAGCATTTT
CDR3aa: CASSLGISGNQPQHF

j_gene: TRBJ1-2
abundance: .
d_gene: TRBD1
v_gene: TRBV12-3/TRBV12-4
CDR3nt: TGTGCCATCAGCCAAAAGGACAGGGTGAGTGGCTACACCTTC
CDR3aa: CAISQKDRVSGYTF

j_gene: TRBJ1-5
abundance: few
d_gene: TRBD1
v_gene: TRBV7-9
CDR3nt: TGTGCCAGCAGCTTAGTAGGAGGACAGGGAAGACAGCCCCAGCATTTT
CDR3aa: CASSLVGGQGRQPQHF

j_gene: TRBJ2-7
abundance: few
d_gene: .
v_gene: TRBV20-1
CDR3nt: TGCAGTGCTACTCTCGTAGCCTACGAGCAGTACTTC
CDR3aa: CSATLVAYEQYF

j_gene: TRBJ1-1
abundance: few
d_gene: TRBD1
v_gene: TRBV3-1
CDR3nt: TGTGCCAGCAGCCAAGAGACGACAGGGATTACTGAAGCTTTCTTT
CDR3aa: CASSQETTGITEAFF

j_gene: TRBJ1-2
abundance: .
d_gene: TRBD1
v_gene: TRBV18
CDR3nt: TGTGCCAGCTCAACCCGGACAGGGGGCGGTGAGCCCTATGGCTACACCTTC
CDR3aa: CASSTRTGGGEPYGYTF

j_gene: TRBJ1-1
abundance: few
d_gene: TRBD1
v_gene: TRBV6-5
CDR3nt: TGTGCCAGCAATACACCGGGACAGGGGGTGGGAGCTTTCTTT
CDR3aa: CASNTPGQGVGAFF

j_gene: TRBJ2-5
abundance: many
d_gene: .
v_gene: TRBV29-1
CDR3nt: TGCAGCGAAAACAGGGTCGGAGAGACCCAGTACTTC
CDR3aa: CSENRVGETQYF

j_gene: TRBJ1-1
abundance: .
d_gene: .
v_gene: TRBV27
CDR3nt: TGTGCCACTTCCCTGGGAGGCGTGAACACTGAAGCTTTCTTT
CDR3aa: CATSLGGVNTEAFF

j_gene: TRBJ1-2
abundance: few
d_gene: .
v_gene: TRBV5-1
CDR3nt: TGCGCCAGCAGCTTGCCCGACATGGGATTTGACTATGGCTACACCTTC
CDR3aa: CASSLPDMGFDYGYTF

j_gene: TRBJ2-5
abundance: .
d_gene: TRBD2
v_gene: TRBV20-1
CDR3nt: TGCAGTGCAAGCGAGATACTAGCGGCAAAGGTCCAAGAGACCCAGTACTTC
CDR3aa: CSASEILAAKVQETQYF

j_gene: TRBJ2-3
abundance: .
d_gene: TRBD2
v_gene: TRBV7-8
CDR3nt: TGTGCCAGCAGCTTGATTCAAAACCGGGGGGGTACGCAGTATTTT
CDR3aa: CASSLIQNRGGTQYF

j_gene: TRBJ2-3
abundance: .
d_gene: .
v_gene: TRBV6-5
CDR3nt: TGTGCCAGCAGTTATATGGCGGGGAGCACAGATACGCAGTATTTT
CDR3aa: CASSYMAGSTDTQYF